Below are 6 T cell receptor beta chains sequenced from a single sample in a study of blood T cells in healthy people across ages. Primers used in a second PCR of roughly 7 to 12 cycles were a sample-barcoded 5' primer and a J-beta primer mix. TCRdb fed the 5' RACE reads into MiXCR, producing one record per CDR3 protein. This table holds over a million distinct CDR3 sequences, around two fifths found once. The source material was blood. Source of these receptors: a woman between 18 and 29 years old in good health.

The V and J genes are TRBV29-1 and TRBJ1-2; D is possibly TRBD1 (5 bases). The length of the CDR3 is 14 residues. V lost 6 bases, J lost 7 bases, and 21 bases lay in between. Germline lookup yields CDR1 SQVTM and CDR2 ANQGSEA. For the CDR3, the DNA is TGCAGCGTCGGCGGGGGGGATAGCGACTTTGGCTACACCTTC. Encoded protein: CSVGGGDSDFGYTF.

This clonotype came up many times. The gene calls are TRBV5-6 and TRBJ1-2; no clear D. With 0 bases removed from V and 9 bases from J, the gap between germline ends came to 9 bases. The CDR3 length is 12 residues. CDR1 and CDR2 (germline): SGHDT, YYEEEE. This CDR3 is CASSLDLGSYTF. The DNA of the CDR3 is TGTGCCAGCAGCTTGGATTTGGGGAGCTACACCTTC. The full variable domain, with the rest looked up from reference TRBV5-6 and TRBJ1-2, is DAGVTQSPTHLIKTRGQQVTLRCSPKSGHDTVSWYQQALGQGPQFIFQYYEEEERQRGNFPDRFSGHQFPNYSSELNVNALLLGDSALYLCASSLDLGSYTFGSGTRLTVV.

The genes are TRBV6-1 and TRBJ2-1, with 8 bases fitting TRBD2. Gene TRBJ2-7 matches the end of the DNA better, so the J call may be wrong. In germline, CDR1 is MNHNS, CDR2 SASEGT. This CDR3 comprises 15 residues. In DNA, the CDR3 is TGTGCCAGTTGTACCCCGGGGGGGTTTTACAATGAGCAGTACTTC. It is translated as CASCTPGGFYNEQYF.

The J gene is TRBJ2-1, the V gene TRBV20-1, with 7 bases lining up with TRBD2. V dropped 7 bases and J dropped 8; count of bases not matched to a gene: 26. Germline loops: CDR1 DFQATT, CDR2 SNEGSKA (reference sequence). The CDR3 is 18 residues long. The CDR3 sequence is CSDSRTCGSLADNDEQFF. As DNA, the CDR3 is TGCAGTGATAGCCGAACGTGCGGGTCCCTAGCGGATAATGATGAGCAGTTCTTC.

This sequence joins TRBV20-1 and TRBJ2-1, with TRBD2 identical over 11 bases. Germline CDR1 and CDR2: DFQATT and SNEGSKA (reference sequence). The CDR3 is 14 residues long. V lost 6 bases and J lost 3; bases outside the gene matches: 4. The chain's CDR3 is CSAQTSGGYNEQFF. The CDR3 nucleotides read TGCAGTGCCCAAACTAGCGGGGGCTACAATGAGCAGTTCTTC.

The chain employs TRBV20-1 and TRBJ1-5; 7 bases align to TRBD1. V was pared by 5 bases and J by 6 bases, with 10 bases of the junction left unmatched. The CDR3 runs to 14 residues. Germline V gives CDR1 DFQATT, CDR2 SNEGSKA (reference sequence). For the CDR3, the DNA is TGCAGTGCTGGGACAGTCTCTCCCGGTCAGCCCCAGCATTTT. Protein: CSAGTVSPGQPQHF.